Presented here are 9 T cell receptor beta chains from one specimen sequenced in a study of shared clonotypes between healthy human individuals (dated by TCRdb to the early 2020s). CD8 naive samples were CD45RO-negative cells positively selected for CCR7, giving a CD45RA+CCR7+ population that excluded TemRA cells. The library was made by the immunoSEQ multiplex PCR assay. The clones in this table, taken by TCRdb from immuneACCESS, are in-frame only. Not every clone is retained; where verified, under half of the shortfall comes from an unresolved V gene, and the cause of the rest is unknown. In all, the sample holds about 2.1 million clones, and 93% of those were seen once. The ten largest clones represent 1.5% to 2% of the sample. The sample consisted of naive CD8+ T cells from PBMCs. The cell subset or site label for this specimen denotes: CD45RA+CCR7+. Receptor source: a man between 18 and 29 years old in good health. Some clones in this sample may be carry-over from other donors' samples.

The chain combines TRBV11-2 with TRBJ2-7, with a weak D call TRBD2 (6 bases). V gave up 5 bases and J gave up 6 bases, with 26 bases separating them. Per the germline V gene, CDR1 is SGHAT and CDR2 is FQNNGV. This CDR3 is 17 amino acids long. CDR3 sequence reads: CASSPDPTLATSGEQYF. CDR3 nucleotide sequence: TGTGCCAGCAGCCCCGACCCGACTCTAGCGACCAGTGGCGAGCAGTACTTC.

V is TRBV11-3 and J is TRBJ2-4, with 10 positions matching TRBD1. V lost 5 bases to trimming and J lost 8 bases; unmatched junction nucleotides: 6. The CDR3 consists of 14 residues. Germline V lookup: CDR1 SGHNT, CDR2 YENEEA. The CDR3 loop reads CASSPRDRGDIQYF. Here the CDR3 DNA reads TGTGCCAGCAGCCCCCGGGACAGGGGAGACATTCAGTACTTC.

V gene TRBV27 combines with J gene TRBJ2-1, with D perhaps TRBD1 or TRBD2 (5 bases each). V dropped 3 bases and J dropped 7 bases, with 19 bases sitting between them. The germline V gene has CDR1 MNHEY and CDR2 SMNVEV (reference sequence). The length of the CDR3 is 16 residues. This CDR3 is CASSFVGVDNLNEQFF. CDR3 in DNA: TGTGCCAGCAGTTTCGTGGGGGTTGACAATCTTAATGAGCAGTTCTTC.

This sequence joins TRBV29-1 and TRBJ2-2; possible D gene TRBD2, 5 bases. V was pared by 2 bases and J by 8 bases, with 21 bases between. Germline CDR1 is SQVTM and CDR2 is ANQGSEA. The CDR3 consists of 16 residues. The CDR3 sequence is CSVENRNVGWRGELFF. The DNA for the CDR3 is TGCAGCGTTGAAAACCGAAACGTGGGGTGGAGGGGGGAGCTGTTTTTT.

This rearrangement joins TRBV29-1 to TRBJ1-3; a possible D gene is TRBD1 (5 bases). Deletions cut 5 bases from V and 2 bases from J, with 7 bases between. There are 12 residues in the CDR3. The germline V gene has CDR1 SQVTM and CDR2 ANQGSEA. CDR3 nucleotides: TGCAGCGTTCTGGACACTGGAAACACCATATATTTT. It encodes CSVLDTGNTIYF.

The CDR3 region is CASSEFLAGGNQPQHF. The CDR3 bases are TGTGCCAGCAGTGAATTTTTGGCGGGAGGCAATCAGCCCCAGCATTTT. The rearrangement links TRBV6-1 to TRBJ1-5, with D unresolved. The CDR3 runs to 16 residues. Germline V gene lookup returns CDR1 MNHNS and CDR2 SASEGT. V was cut by 2 bases and J by 2 bases, with 13 bases left in between.

About this clone itself: At the DNA level, this CDR3 is encoded by other sequences in the same sample as well. This chain joins TRBV27 and TRBJ2-2; D call uncertain. Germline CDR1 and CDR2: MNHEY and SMNVEV (reference sequence). V lost 5 bases and J lost 3, with 7 bases in between. The CDR3 loop spans 13 amino acids. The CDR3 sequence: CASSPPYTGELFF. The CDR3, as DNA: TGTGCCAGCAGTCCCCCTTACACCGGGGAGCTGTTTTTT.

The rearrangement joins TRBV5-8 to TRBJ2-7; 9 nucleotides line up with TRBD2. The CDR3 spans 13 residues. V lost 2 bases and J lost 4; bases outside the gene matches: 1. Per the germline V gene, CDR1 is SGHTS and CDR2 is YDEGEE. Written as DNA, the CDR3 is TGTGCCAGCAGCTTCGCGGGAGGGTACGAGCAGTACTTC. Its protein product is CASSFAGGYEQYF.

As for this clone: Given a much more abundant clone one base away, this may be a read error. The rearrangement joins TRBV11-2 to TRBJ1-1; D perhaps matches TRBD1 (5 bases). The V and J ends lost 4 bases and 3 bases respectively, with 6 bases between them. CDR1 SGHAT and CDR2 FQNNGV come from the germline V gene. This CDR3 contains 12 residues. The CDR3 reads CASSSGHTEAFF. The CDR3 DNA is TGTGCCAGCAGCTCGGGGCACACTGAAGCTTTCTTT.